Below, one T cell receptor (beta chain) is given with its context. The TCR alpha and TCR beta cDNA libraries, bearing sample barcodes and UMIs, were generated by 5'RACE using constant-segment primers. Each CDR3 protein is one row after TCRdb ran MiXCR on the 5' RACE reads. The sample carries about 180,000 distinct CDR3 sequences, more than 15% recorded once. The CDR3 consists of 14 residues. Germline values: CDR1 SGHRS, CDR2 YFSETQ. V lost 4 bases and J lost 0, with 10 bases in between. This sample is part of a study of T-cell memory formation after mild COVID-19. The TCR comes from an adult woman who had mild COVID-19 (a few samples of this study predate the infection). Cell type and time point are not known. The genes are TRBV5-1 and TRBJ1-2; no clear D. Input material: PBMCs or a T cell subset sorted from them (not recorded which). CDR3 sequence (DNA): TGCGCCAGCAGCCCGGCGACTCCTAACTATGGCTACACCTTC. Its translation: CASSPATPNYGYTF.